This paragraph reports one T cell receptor (beta chain). Its specific antigen is unknown. No much larger clonotype is one base removed from it; base qualities were not supplied. The time point tag for this specimen amounts to: baseline before first vaccination. Vaccinee samples came from UK trials COV001 and COV002, including a single-blind randomized controlled phase 2/3 trial of AZD1222 (ChAdOx1 nCoV-19) in healthy adults. For TCRbeta chain sequencing, PBMC samples were collected from trial participants at day 0 and at day 28 after the second dose. Trimming removed 2 bases from V and 1 base from J; the gene matches leave 3 bases unexplained. There are 16 amino acids in the CDR3, from cysteine to phenylalanine inclusive. CDR3 DNA is the only sequence kept; it has 48 bases, read in frame from the first base. According to the germline V gene, CDR1 reads MNHEY and CDR2 reads SVGAGI. This sample is part of a study of T cell responses to AZD1222 COVID-19 vaccine (dated by TCRdb to the early 2020s). In terms of the full investigation: AZD1222 recipients whose second dose came at about 4 weeks and those whose second dose came at about 12 weeks were combined into one group, since spike-specific TCR depth and breadth did not differ between the two schedules. Trial participants were enrolled into age subgroups of 18-55, 56-69 and 70-plus years, which contained about 150, 27 and 61 TCR-sequenced participants, respectively. A total of under 250 trial participants underwent TCR sequencing, of whom about 200 had received two doses of AZD1222 and around 25 had received two doses of the MenACWY control vaccine. What the authors observed across the whole study: In the small 56-69-year group, the increase in depth fell short of significance, most likely because of low power. Reportedly, almost half of the unique spike-specific TCRs recognized epitopes lying outside the regions that are mutated in the B.1.351 and B.1.1.7 variants. After two AZD1222 doses, both the breadth and the depth of spike-specific TCRs were significantly higher than at day 0 and than in MenACWY recipients. Conclusions about previously exposed vaccinees are limited because only six or seven AZD1222 recipients were SARS-CoV-2 seropositive at baseline. The whole spike protein was spanned by vaccine-associated CD4 TCRs, and dominant responses were seen in regions 160-218 and 743-854. Most participants were white British and females outnumbered males, and the authors suggested that clonal diversity may have been underestimated. Because no samples from the day 14 peak response were available, repertoires could be characterized only after the peak T cell response.

The CDR3 regions of human TCRbeta chains were analyzed by immunosequencing. Per the authors' processing: TCRs in the repertoires were matched against a reference library of SARS-CoV-2-specific TCRs that had been generated with the MIRA antigen-specificity platform. Breadth was defined as the fraction of unique TCRs that were SARS-CoV-2-associated. Depth was defined as the fraction of total T cells that were SARS-CoV-2-associated. Using the MIRA data, every spike-specific TCR was mapped to the spike region that the TCR reacted to and assigned to either a CD4 or a CD8 class. Log10-transformed breadth and depth values were compared by one-way ANOVA with Sidak's multiple comparisons tests. TCRdb retrieved this table from immuneACCESS and kept in-frame rearrangements only. Not all clones are present; in checked studies, unresolved V genes account for under half, and no reason is known for the remainder. The V and J calls and clone size were taken over from that table, and D and trimming were inferred from the DNA. Counted in this sample were roughly 140,000 clones; 89% of them appeared once. Approximately 4.8% of the sample is held by the ten biggest clonotypes.

This sequence originates from an adult in good health. Recombination joined TRBV6-5 with TRBJ1-5, with 9 bases aligning to TRBD1. The sample consisted of peripheral blood, taken on day 0 of AZD1222 vaccination. In nucleotide form, the sequence is TGTGCCAGCAGTTACGGGGGACAGGGAAGCAATCAGCCCCAGCATTTT. This encodes CASSYGGQGSNQPQHF.